Following are 24 T cell receptor beta chains from one sample sequenced in a study of blood T cell repertoires in COVID-19. The method was immunoSEQ multiplex PCR; TCRdb's version includes in-frame clones alone and lacks a portion of them. The table shows about 270,000 clones, with about nine tenths occurring only once. What was sequenced was peripheral blood. These receptors all stem from a woman aged 30 to 39 with COVID-19, enrolled during active disease.

This clone was counted once. The CDR3 loop reads CASRPLGTYEQYF. The DNA of the CDR3 is TGTGCCAGCAGGCCACTAGGCACCTACGAGCAGTACTTC. This sequence joins TRBV27 and TRBJ2-7; TRBD2 is a possible D gene (5 bases). The CDR3 totals 13 residues. Germline lookup yields CDR1 MNHEY and CDR2 SMNVEV (reference sequence). Trimming shortened V by 6 bases and J by 2 bases, and 11 bases separated the two germline ends.

V is TRBV19 and J is TRBJ1-2; 9 nucleotides align to TRBD1. Per the germline V gene, CDR1 is LNHDA and CDR2 is SQIVND (reference sequence). V was pared by 6 bases and J by 5 bases, with 7 bases of the junction left unmatched. The length of the CDR3 is 14 residues. The DNA of the CDR3 is TGTGCCAGTAGCGAGGACAGGGGAGGGTATGGCTACACCTTC. Translating gives CASSEDRGGYGYTF. Full variable domain (missing parts from reference TRBV19 and TRBJ1-2): DGGITQSPKYLFRKEGQNVTLSCEQNLNHDAMYWYRQDPGQGLRLIYYSQIVNDFQKGDIAEGYSVSREKKESFPLTVTSAQKNPTAFYLCASSEDRGGYGYTFGSGTRLTVV.

CDR3 sequence: CASSTRDTDYNEQFF. The CDR3 bases are TGTGCCAGCAGCACCCGGGACACTGACTACAATGAGCAGTTCTTC. The V gene is TRBV5-5, the J gene TRBJ2-1; D perhaps matches TRBD1 (6 bases). Per germline, CDR1 SGHKS and CDR2 YYEKEE (reference sequence). The CDR3 has 15 amino acids. Trimming cost V 4 bases and J 3 bases, with 14 bases left between them. The variable domain in full, with the rest retrieved from reference TRBV5-5 and TRBJ2-1, is DAGVTQSPTHLIKTRGQQVTLRCSPISGHKSVSWYQQVLGQGPQFIFQYYEKEERGRGNFPDRFSARQFPNYSSELNVNALLLGDSALYLCASSTRDTDYNEQFFGPGTRLTVL.

The rearrangement uses TRBV7-9 and TRBJ1-5; D not resolved. Germline V gene sequence: CDR1 SEHNR, CDR2 FQNEAQ (reference sequence). This CDR3 region has 15 residues. Trimming removed 1 base at V and 5 bases at J, with 12 bases between. The CDR3 reads CASSLESEPHQPQHF. CDR3 DNA sequence: TGTGCCAGCAGCTTAGAATCGGAGCCACATCAGCCCCAGCATTTT. Full variable domain (remainder filled in from reference TRBV7-9 and TRBJ1-5): DTGVSQNPRHKITKRGQNVTFRCDPISEHNRLYWYRQTLGQGPEFLTYFQNEAQLEKSRLLSDRFSAERPKGSFSTLEIQRTEQGDSAMYLCASSLESEPHQPQHFGDGTRLSIL.

This clone was observed a single time. This chain uses TRBV7-9 with TRBJ1-4, with TRBD1 matching 8 bases. Germline values: CDR1 SEHNR, CDR2 FQNEAQ (reference sequence). The CDR3 contains 14 residues. V was pared by 4 bases and J by 3 bases, with 1 base of the junction left unmatched. The CDR3 reads CASSSDRANEKLFF. The DNA for the CDR3 is TGTGCCAGCAGCTCGGACAGGGCTAATGAAAAACTGTTTTTT.

The gene calls are TRBV29-1 and TRBJ2-1; TRBD1 might be the D (6 bases). Trimming took 6 bases from V and 4 from J, leaving 13 bases between them. The V gene's germline CDR1 is SQVTM and CDR2 ANQGSEA. The CDR3 is 13 amino acids. The CDR3 here is CSVTRDTYNEQFF. The CDR3 bases are TGCAGCGTGACCCGGGACACTTACAATGAGCAGTTCTTC.

Here the CDR3 DNA reads TGTGCCAGCTCCTCCGGAGGAGTCTCTGGAAACACCATATATTTT. Translated, it gives CASSSGGVSGNTIYF. V is TRBV18 and J is TRBJ1-3; D gene ambiguous. Deletions cut 6 bases from V and 0 bases from J, with 12 bases between. Looked up from germline, CDR1 is KGHSH and CDR2 is LQKENI. This CDR3 is 15 amino acids long.

The chain recombines TRBV28 with TRBJ2-3, with 9 nucleotides matching TRBD1. The V gene's germline CDR1 is MDHEN and CDR2 SYDVKM. CDR3 size: 14 residues. J was trimmed by 2 bases and V by 6 bases; bases with no gene match: 3. The CDR3 loop reads CASRRQGVTDTQYF. CDR3 sequence (DNA): TGTGCCAGCAGGCGACAGGGGGTCACAGATACGCAGTATTTT.

The rearrangement uses TRBV7-2 and TRBJ2-1; the match to TRBD2 covers 8 bases. The CDR3 has 18 residues. Germline V lookup: CDR1 SGHTA, CDR2 FQGNSA. Trimming at V came to 5 bases and at J to 0 bases, leaving 12 bases not matched to a gene. The CDR3 is CASSRSGGLTSSYNEQFF. CDR3 DNA: TGTGCCAGCAGCCGGAGCGGGGGCCTTACTAGCTCCTACAATGAGCAGTTCTTC.

This clone was picked up one time. This chain uses TRBV28 with TRBJ1-5; D uncertain. V was clipped by 2 bases and J by 8 bases, with 10 bases between them. The CDR3 covers 13 residues. Germline CDR1 and CDR2: MDHEN and SYDVKM. In DNA, the CDR3 is TGTGCCAGCAGTTTAAAGTACGGGGAGCCCCAGCATTTT. This translates into CASSLKYGEPQHF.

This clone has just one count. The V call is TRBV25-1, the J call TRBJ2-7; D possibly corresponds to TRBD2 (6 bases). Between the trimmed V and J ends, which lost 6 bases and 3 bases, there was a span of 12 bases. CDR1 and CDR2 (germline): MGHDK, SYGVNS. This CDR3 is 13 amino acids long. Written as DNA, the CDR3 is TGTGCCAGCAGGCAGGAGGGAGGCTACGAGCAGTACTTC. The encoded protein is CASRQEGGYEQYF.

V is TRBV4-1 and J is TRBJ2-1; 9 nucleotides agree with TRBD2. Germline V gives CDR1 MGHRA, CDR2 YSYEKL. This CDR3 comprises 20 residues. Trimming at V came to 0 bases and at J to 5 bases, leaving 17 bases not matched to a gene. This chain's CDR3 is CASSQDSALAGIAGDNEQFF. Here the CDR3 DNA reads TGCGCCAGCAGCCAAGATTCTGCTTTGGCCGGCATAGCGGGAGACAATGAGCAGTTCTTC.

V is TRBV28 and J is TRBJ2-3; TRBD1 matches at 7 bases. From germline, CDR1 is MDHEN and CDR2 SYDVKM. This CDR3 contains 13 residues. The CDR3 bases are TGTGGGATTCGAGGGGGCGTAGCAGATACGCAGTATTTT. This gives the protein CGIRGGVADTQYF.

The V and J genes are TRBV5-1 and TRBJ2-1; tentatively, D is TRBD1 (6 bases). Germline V lookup: CDR1 SGHRS, CDR2 YFSETQ. The CDR3 runs to 12 residues. The germline V and J ends were trimmed by 5 bases and 6 bases, with 9 bases remaining between them. The CDR3 region is CASRGAGNEQFF. CDR3 coding DNA: TGCGCCAGCAGGGGGGCGGGCAATGAGCAGTTCTTC.

The chain has TRBV5-1 and TRBJ1-6; D gene uncertain. Germline CDR1 SGHRS, CDR2 YFSETQ. Trimming took off 4 bases at V and 7 bases at J, with 6 bases between the two ends. CDR3 length: 12 amino acids. The CDR3 DNA follows: TGCGCCAGCAGCCTATTGAATTCACCCCTCCACTTT. This gives the protein CASSLLNSPLHF.

This rearrangement joins TRBV11-2 to TRBJ1-3, with D unresolved. There are 19 residues in the CDR3. Germline CDR1 SGHAT, CDR2 FQNNGV. The V end lost 1 base, the J end lost 0 bases, and 19 bases lay between the germline ends. CDR3 coding DNA: TGTGCCAGCAGCTTAGTACTCGTAGATGACGGGGACTCTGGAAACACCATATATTTT. Encoded protein: CASSLVLVDDGDSGNTIYF.

This clone was recorded only once. V and J are TRBV27 and TRBJ2-7; the match to TRBD1 covers 9 bases. This CDR3 comprises 16 residues. CDR1 and CDR2 (germline): MNHEY, SMNVEV (reference sequence). V was pared by 3 bases and J by 2 bases, with 8 bases of the junction left unmatched. CDR3 loop: CASSFSLGTGTYEQYF. As DNA, the CDR3 is TGTGCCAGCAGTTTCTCACTTGGGACAGGGACCTACGAGCAGTACTTC.

V is TRBV6-5 and J is TRBJ2-2, with D tentatively TRBD1 (6 bases). V shed 6 bases and J shed 2 bases, with 10 bases lying between them. Germline V lookup: CDR1 MNHEY, CDR2 SVGAGI. The CDR3 length is 14 residues. CDR3 coding DNA: TGTGCCAGCAGAACAGGGTTCAACACCGGGGAGCTGTTTTTT. This encodes CASRTGFNTGELFF.

The chain couples TRBV6-1 to TRBJ2-3; weak D call: TRBD2 (6 bases). The V and J ends lost 2 bases and 4 bases respectively, with 13 bases between them. In germline, CDR1 is MNHNS, CDR2 SASEGT. The length of the CDR3 is 15 residues. This CDR3 reads CASSERRAAPDTQYF. In DNA, the CDR3 is TGTGCCAGCAGTGAAAGGAGGGCAGCTCCAGATACGCAGTATTTT.

The CDR3 loop reads CASSQTGRVDEQYF. The CDR3 nucleotides read TGCGCCAGCAGCCAAACAGGTCGGGTGGACGAGCAGTACTTC. The chain links TRBV4-1 to TRBJ2-7, with D possibly TRBD1 on 5 matching bases. Trimming stripped 2 bases from V and 5 bases from J, with 13 bases between. Germline CDR1 and CDR2: MGHRA and YSYEKL. The CDR3 is 14 residues long.

The rearrangement links TRBV5-1 to TRBJ1-1; D remains ambiguous. V was clipped by 0 bases and J by 0 bases, with 15 bases between them. The CDR3 extends over 17 amino acids. CDR1 is SGHRS, CDR2 YFSETQ, per germline. The CDR3 DNA reads TGCGCCAGCAGCTTGGAGACACCAAATCATTTGAACACTGAAGCTTTCTTT. It specifies CASSLETPNHLNTEAFF. Full variable domain (missing parts from reference TRBV5-1 and TRBJ1-1): KAGVTQTPRYLIKTRGQQVTLSCSPISGHRSVSWYQQTPGQGLQFLFEYFSETQRNKGNFPGRFSGRQFSNSRSEMNVSTLELGDSALYLCASSLETPNHLNTEAFFGQGTRLTVV.

The V and J genes are TRBV29-1 and TRBJ2-3, with 7 positions matching TRBD2. CDR1 is SQVTM, CDR2 ANQGSEA, per germline. This CDR3 spans 15 amino acids. V dropped 7 bases and J dropped 9; count of bases not matched to a gene: 19. CDR3 sequence reads: CSAQRRGMQIDTQYF. The CDR3 DNA reads TGCAGCGCCCAGCGGCGGGGGATGCAGATAGACACGCAGTATTTT.

The rearrangement joins TRBV5-4 to TRBJ2-7; 12 bases map to TRBD2. V was clipped by 1 base and J by 2 bases; unmatched bases: 7. Per the germline V gene, CDR1 is SGHNT and CDR2 is YYREEE (reference sequence). This CDR3 has 17 amino acids. CDR3 in DNA: TGTGCCAGCAGCTTGCCTAGCGGGGGGGGGCACGCCTACGAGCAGTACTTC. This codes for CASSLPSGGGHAYEQYF. Drawing the rest from reference TRBV5-4 and TRBJ2-7, the complete variable domain is ETGVTQSPTHLIKTRGQQVTLRCSSQSGHNTVSWYQQALGQGPQFIFQYYREEENGRGNFPPRFSGLQFPNYSSELNVNALELDDSALYLCASSLPSGGGHAYEQYFGPGTRLTVT.

The table lists this clone with many counts. The genes are TRBV2 and TRBJ2-5; 10 nucleotides match TRBD2. The V and J ends lost 10 bases and 1 base, in that order; junction bases with no gene match: 15. The CDR3 totals 17 residues. Germline-derived CDR1 and CDR2 are SNHLY and FYNNEI. The CDR3 nucleotides read TGTGCCACCTTACTCCGTCCGCTAGCGGGGGTCCAAGAGACCCAGTACTTC. Translated: CATLLRPLAGVQETQYF.